This T cell receptor (beta chain) comes out of a study of OX40 agonist ivuxolimab in advanced cancers. Study-level information: Cohort: 80% to 90% men, mean age approximately 66, aged roughly 23 to 90.

Study-wide results and caveats: CD4+ and CD8+ blood T cells expanded clonally by week 6 at 0.1 to 3.0 mg/kg.

The repertoire was sequenced with immunoSEQ multiplex PCR; TCRdb's copy has only in-frame clones and lacks some. In the table there are over 70,000 clones, around 90% of which are singletons. Patients with autoimmune history or systemic immunosuppression were excluded. The CDR3 loop spans 16 amino acids. The germline gives CDR1 SGHTA, CDR2 FQGNSA. The ends were cut back, 3 bases at V and 4 bases at J, with 15 bases in the middle. In the case of this clone: Its antigen is undetermined.

This material consisted of CD4+ or CD8+ T cells sorted from blood, taken in a trial of the OX40 agonist ivuxolimab. The receptor's source is an adult with an advanced solid tumor such as melanoma, head and neck, liver or kidney cancer. V gene TRBV7-2 combines with J gene TRBJ2-2; D gene unclear. CDR3 sequence: CASSFTQLTATGELFF. CDR3 nucleotide sequence: TGTGCCAGCAGCTTTACCCAACTTACTGCCACCGGGGAGCTGTTTTTT. The full variable domain, its missing parts supplied by reference TRBV7-2 and TRBJ2-2, is GAGVSQSPSNKVTEKGKDVELRCDPISGHTALYWYRQSLGQGLEFLIYFQGNSAPDKSGLPSDRFSAERTGGSVSTLTIQRTQQEDSAVYLCASSFTQLTATGELFFGEGSRLTVL.